One sample yielded the 30 T cell receptor beta chains listed below, sequenced in a study of T cell responses to AZD1222 COVID-19 vaccine. This table comes from immunoSEQ multiplex PCR, and its TCRdb copy is limited to in-frame clones, with some not included. Found here are roughly 96,000 clones, approximately 87% of them singletons; the top ten hold less than 3.5%. The material was peripheral blood, obtained on day 0 of AZD1222 vaccination. These receptor sequences come from an adult in good health.

This clone was picked up one time. The rearrangement joins TRBV21-1 to TRBJ1-1; the D call TRBD1 from the table was never checked on the DNA. TRBV21-1 is marked as a pseudogene. This CDR3 is 14 amino acids long. CDR3 DNA: TGTGCCAGCAGCAGGGGCCACAGATGGACTGAAGCTTTCTTT. Protein product: CASSRGHRWTEAFF.

This clone was counted once. V usage is TRBV28 and J usage is TRBJ2-2; 12 bases map to TRBD2. V lost 4 bases, J lost 3 bases, and 3 bases stayed unmatched. Germline V gives CDR1 MDHEN, CDR2 SYDVKM. The CDR3 consists of 16 residues. CDR3 amino acids: CASSSRLAGDTGELFF. CDR3 in DNA: TGTGCCAGCAGTTCAAGACTAGCGGGAGACACCGGGGAGCTGTTTTTT.

The CDR3 nucleotides read TGTGCCACCAGTGACCCAAAGGGACTAGCGGGAGGAGAGACCCAGTACTTC. Encoded protein: CATSDPKGLAGGETQYF. The chain is built from TRBV24-1 and TRBJ2-5; 15 nucleotides agree with TRBD2. Germline loops: CDR1 KGHDR, CDR2 SFDVKD. This CDR3 comprises 17 residues. V was pared by 4 bases and J by 4 bases, with 6 bases of the junction left unmatched.

The CDR3 DNA sequence: TGTGCCAGTGAGGACAGGGGAAGCGAAAAACTGTTTTTT. Translated: CASEDRGSEKLFF. The chain has TRBV19 and TRBJ1-4; 9 positions match TRBD1. Trimming removed 8 bases from V and 8 bases from J; junction bases left unmatched: 6. Germline loops: CDR1 LNHDA, CDR2 SQIVND (reference sequence). This CDR3 region has 13 residues.

This clone came up once. The J gene is TRBJ1-2, the V gene TRBV10-3; a weak D match, TRBD1 (5 bases). V lost 7 bases, J lost 2 bases, and 17 bases lay in between. CDR1 is ENHRY, CDR2 SYGVKD, per germline. The CDR3 has 15 residues. The CDR3, as DNA: TGTGCCATCACCCCCGGGGGGGAGTGGAACTATGGCTACACCTTC. This gives the protein CAITPGGEWNYGYTF.

The chain links TRBV9 to TRBJ1-3; tentative D call: TRBD1 (5 bases). CDR3 length: 13 residues. V lost 4 bases to trimming and J lost 4 bases, with 9 bases between them. In germline, CDR1 is SGDLS, CDR2 YYNGEE. In nucleotides, the CDR3 is TGTGCCAGCAGCCCGGGGACCGGAAACACCATATATTTT. Amino acid sequence: CASSPGTGNTIYF.

V usage is TRBV11-2 and J usage is TRBJ2-1; TRBD2 matches at 7 bases. This CDR3 comprises 17 residues. The germline V gene has CDR1 SGHAT and CDR2 FQNNGV. With 5 bases clipped from V and 2 bases from J, the junction kept 12 bases outside the gene matches. The CDR3, as DNA: TGTGCCAGCAGCCCACTTCCCCGCGGGAGAACCTACAATGAGCAGTTCTTC. Amino acid sequence: CASSPLPRGRTYNEQFF.

The sample holds a few counts of this clone. This chain connects TRBV3-1 (or the pseudogene TRBV3-2) to TRBJ1-4; the D is unclear. Germline CDR1 and CDR2: LGHDT and YNNKEL (reference sequence). Trimming cost V 1 base and J 7 bases, with 22 bases left between them. This CDR3 comprises 18 residues. This chain's CDR3 is CASSQVAGRGEIGEKLFF. The DNA for the CDR3 is TGTGCCAGCAGCCAAGTAGCCGGACGTGGGGAGATCGGTGAAAAACTGTTTTTT.

This CDR3 reads CASSEFDTGGLSGETQYF. For the CDR3, the DNA is TGTGCCAGCAGTGAATTTGACACAGGGGGCTTAAGCGGGGAGACCCAGTACTTC. V gene TRBV6-1 combines with J gene TRBJ2-5; 9 bases agree with TRBD1. V shed 2 bases, J shed 5 bases, and the junction held 15 bases outside the gene matches. The germline CDR1 and CDR2 sequences are MNHNS and SASEGT. CDR3 length equals 18 residues.

V is TRBV6-5 and J is TRBJ2-7; 15 nucleotides align to TRBD2. V was clipped by 5 bases and J by 5 bases; unmatched bases: 4. In germline, CDR1 is MNHEY, CDR2 SVGAGI. This CDR3 comprises 15 residues. In nucleotides, the CDR3 is TGTGCCAGCAGTCCTGGGACTAGCGGGAGGAACGAGCAGTACTTC. Translating gives CASSPGTSGRNEQYF.

The chain combines TRBV9 with TRBJ2-2; 8 positions agree with TRBD2. The CDR3 has 19 amino acids. V dropped 4 bases and J dropped 4; count of bases not matched to a gene: 18. The germline gives CDR1 SGDLS, CDR2 YYNGEE. CDR3 in amino acids: CASSPRPSGLRDVTGELFF. CDR3 nucleotides: TGTGCCAGCAGCCCTCGTCCTAGCGGGCTTCGTGACGTCACCGGGGAGCTGTTTTTT.

The chain couples TRBV7-3 to TRBJ1-1, with D uncertain. The CDR3 runs 15 residues. V lost 1 base, J lost 1 base, and 10 bases lay in between. Germline V lookup: CDR1 SGHTA, CDR2 FQGTGA. The CDR3 bases are TGTGCCAGCAGCTTAAGTTTGGTGGAGAACACTGAAGCTTTCTTT. Translating it yields CASSLSLVENTEAFF.

The count of this clone is one. This chain uses TRBV9 with TRBJ2-7; TRBD1 matches at 7 bases. V lost 7 bases and J lost 3; bases outside the gene matches: 22. CDR3 length: 18 amino acids. Germline values: CDR1 SGDLS, CDR2 YYNGEE. The CDR3 loop is CASGGGQDEPSLSYEQYF. CDR3 nucleotide sequence: TGTGCCAGCGGGGGTGGACAGGACGAACCCTCATTGAGCTACGAGCAGTACTTC.

The genes are TRBV9 and TRBJ2-7; TRBD2 aligns across 9 bases. This CDR3 has 14 residues. Germline trimming cut 1 base from V and 1 base from J; bases unmatched to any gene: 0. Germline-derived CDR1 and CDR2 are SGDLS and YYNGEE. The CDR3 bases are TGTGCCAGCAGCGTAACTAGCGGGTCCTACGAGCAGTACTTC. This gives the protein CASSVTSGSYEQYF.

The chain is built from TRBV18 and TRBJ1-2; tentative D call: TRBD1 (6 bases). The germline gives CDR1 KGHSH, CDR2 LQKENI. This CDR3 has 18 residues. Trimming took off 2 bases at V and 2 bases at J, with 21 bases between the two ends. CDR3 DNA: TGTGCCAGCTCACCAGCTCTCACGTCGCAGGGGAGAAACTATGGCTACACCTTC. Amino acid sequence: CASSPALTSQGRNYGYTF.

CDR3 nucleotide sequence: TGTGCCAGCAGCGTAGCCCCCAGGGAGGACGCTTTCTTT. Residues: CASSVAPREDAFF. The chain has TRBV9 and TRBJ1-1, with D perhaps matching TRBD1 (5 bases). Trimming stripped 0 bases from V and 11 bases from J, with 14 bases between. The CDR3 is 13 residues long. Germline loops: CDR1 SGDLS, CDR2 YYNGEE.

The chain joins TRBV28 to TRBJ2-4, with 12 bases identical to TRBD2. Germline trimming cut 4 bases from V and 1 base from J; bases unmatched to any gene: 11. Germline CDR1 reads MDHEN; CDR2 reads SYDVKM. This CDR3 has 19 amino acids. This CDR3 reads CASSSLTSGSVSAKNIQYF. The CDR3 bases are TGTGCCAGCAGTTCCCTGACTAGCGGGAGTGTATCTGCCAAAAACATTCAGTACTTC.

The chain carries TRBV4-1 and TRBJ2-7; the D is unclear. The V gene's germline CDR1 is MGHRA and CDR2 YSYEKL. V lost 0 bases and J lost 4, with 13 bases in between. This CDR3 has 15 residues. The CDR3 DNA reads TGCGCCAGCAGCCAAGATCTGGACGGGTTGTACGAGCAGTACTTC. Its protein product is CASSQDLDGLYEQYF.

The rearrangement uses TRBV7-3 and TRBJ2-5, with 15 bases lining up with TRBD2. CDR3 size: 17 residues. J lost 2 bases, V lost 5 bases, and 6 bases had no gene match. Germline V gene lookup returns CDR1 SGHTA and CDR2 FQGTGA. The CDR3 DNA reads TGTGCCAGCAGCCCCGGGACTAGCGGGAGGAAGCAAGAGACCCAGTACTTC. It translates to CASSPGTSGRKQETQYF.

The rearrangement uses TRBV11-2 and TRBJ2-7; tentative D call: TRBD1 (6 bases). Per the germline V gene, CDR1 is SGHAT and CDR2 is FQNNGV. This CDR3 has 18 amino acids. V gave up 5 bases and J gave up 2 bases, with 25 bases separating them. The CDR3 sequence: CASSLPRISQGITYEQYF. The CDR3, as DNA: TGTGCCAGCAGCCTTCCTAGGATTTCACAGGGTATAACCTACGAGCAGTACTTC.

The V gene is TRBV19, the J gene TRBJ1-3, with D uncertain. CDR1 is LNHDA and CDR2 is SQIVND in the germline V gene (reference sequence). Trimming left V 7 bases short and J 0 bases short, with 7 bases between. This CDR3 is 13 amino acids long. The CDR3 bases are TGTGCCAGTACGCAGAGCTCTGGAAACACCATATATTTT. This translates into CASTQSSGNTIYF. The full variable domain, with the rest looked up from reference TRBV19 and TRBJ1-3, is DGGITQSPKYLFRKEGQNVTLSCEQNLNHDAMYWYRQDPGQGLRLIYYSQIVNDFQKGDIAEGYSVSREKKESFPLTVTSAQKNPTAFYLCASTQSSGNTIYFGEGSWLTVV.

Here the CDR3 reads CATSRDIQGVADYGYTF. In DNA, the CDR3 is TGTGCCACCAGCAGAGATATACAGGGGGTTGCGGACTATGGCTACACCTTC. The V and J genes are TRBV15 and TRBJ1-2; 8 bases are shared with TRBD1. The CDR3 contains 17 residues. V shed 0 bases, J shed 3 bases, and the junction held 9 bases outside the gene matches. Per the germline V gene, CDR1 is LNHNV and CDR2 is YYDKDF (reference sequence).

The CDR3 coding sequence is TGTGCCAGCTCACCCTCATCCGAGATGGCGGAAATAAAGACCCAGTACTTC. Protein product: CASSPSSEMAEIKTQYF. V is TRBV18 and J is TRBJ2-5, with unresolved D. Trimming took 3 bases from V and 6 from J, leaving 23 bases between them. This CDR3 has 17 amino acids. Germline CDR1 is KGHSH and CDR2 is LQKENI.

J is TRBJ2-1 and V is TRBV18; TRBD2 agrees at 9 bases. The V gene end was trimmed by 2 bases and the J gene end by 5 bases; junction bases not matched to a gene: 7. Germline V CDR1 and CDR2: KGHSH, LQKENI. The CDR3 consists of 16 residues. CDR3 amino acids: CASSPFKREAHNEQFF. In nucleotides, the CDR3 is TGTGCCAGCTCACCATTTAAGCGGGAGGCACACAATGAGCAGTTCTTC.

V and J are TRBV3-1 (or the pseudogene TRBV3-2) and TRBJ1-1, with 7 nucleotides matching TRBD1. J gave up 9 bases and V 0 bases, and 10 bases lay outside the gene matches. The CDR3 runs 15 residues. CDR1 and CDR2 (germline): LGHDT, YNNKEL (reference sequence). The CDR3, as DNA: TGTGCCAGCAGCCAAGAAAGGGGGCGGGGGCACCAAGCTTTCTTT. Protein product: CASSQERGRGHQAFF.

The chain recombines TRBV5-1 with TRBJ2-1; TRBD2 matches 7 bases. Trimming removed 0 bases from V and 6 bases from J; junction bases left unmatched: 0. Germline V gene data show CDR1 as SGHRS and CDR2 as YFSETQ. CDR3 length: 13 amino acids. The CDR3 nucleotides are TGCGCCAGCAGCTTGGGACTAGCCAATGAGCAGTTCTTC. Translating it yields CASSLGLANEQFF. The complete variable domain, with remaining parts taken from reference TRBV5-1 and TRBJ2-1, reads KAGVTQTPRYLIKTRGQQVTLSCSPISGHRSVSWYQQTPGQGLQFLFEYFSETQRNKGNFPGRFSGRQFSNSRSEMNVSTLELGDSALYLCASSLGLANEQFFGPGTRLTVL.

The chain couples TRBV28 to TRBJ1-1; 9 bases line up with TRBD1. Looked up from germline, CDR1 is MDHEN and CDR2 is SYDVKM. The ends lost 4 bases at V and 12 bases at J; junction bases unmatched: 12. The CDR3 loop spans 14 amino acids. CDR3 bases: TGTGCCAGCAGTTATGACAGGGGGGCCATGTCCCCTTTCTTT. Its translation: CASSYDRGAMSPFF.

The chain recombines TRBV18 with TRBJ1-1, with 7 bases aligning to TRBD1. V lost 4 bases, J lost 2 bases, and 4 bases stayed unmatched. The CDR3 sequence is 14 residues long. Germline CDR1 reads KGHSH; CDR2 reads LQKENI. CDR3 bases: TGTGCCAGCTCACGCCAAGGGGGCAACACTGAAGCTTTCTTT. Amino acids: CASSRQGGNTEAFF.

This chain uses TRBV5-1 with TRBJ2-3, with D unclear. Per the germline V gene, CDR1 is SGHRS and CDR2 is YFSETQ. Trimming shortened V by 4 bases and J by 2 bases, and 11 bases separated the two germline ends. This CDR3 contains 14 residues. The CDR3 DNA follows: TGCGCCAGCAGCGTCAGCGAGGCCACAGATACGCAGTATTTT. It yields the protein CASSVSEATDTQYF.

The chain has TRBV5-6 and TRBJ2-2; the D gene is possibly TRBD1 (7 bases). Looked up from germline, CDR1 is SGHDT and CDR2 is YYEEEE. The V gene lost 4 bases and the J gene lost 4 bases, with 17 bases spanning the gap. This CDR3 contains 16 residues. CDR3 sequence reads: CASSPGDSRGTGELFF. CDR3 nucleotide sequence: TGTGCCAGCAGCCCGGGGGACAGCCGGGGCACCGGGGAGCTGTTTTTT. The full variable domain, its missing parts supplied by reference TRBV5-6 and TRBJ2-2, is DAGVTQSPTHLIKTRGQQVTLRCSPKSGHDTVSWYQQALGQGPQFIFQYYEEEERQRGNFPDRFSGHQFPNYSSELNVNALLLGDSALYLCASSPGDSRGTGELFFGEGSRLTVL.